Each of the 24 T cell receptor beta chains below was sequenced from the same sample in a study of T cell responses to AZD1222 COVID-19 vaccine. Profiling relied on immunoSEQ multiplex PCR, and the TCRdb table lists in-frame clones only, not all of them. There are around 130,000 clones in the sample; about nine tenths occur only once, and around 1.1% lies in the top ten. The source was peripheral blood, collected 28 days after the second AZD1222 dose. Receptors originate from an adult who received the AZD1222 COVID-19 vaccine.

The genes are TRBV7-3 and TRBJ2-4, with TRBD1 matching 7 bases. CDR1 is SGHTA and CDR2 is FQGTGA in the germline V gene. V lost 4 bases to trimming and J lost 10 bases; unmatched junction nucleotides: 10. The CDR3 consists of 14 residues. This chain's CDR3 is CASSSIANRGIQYF. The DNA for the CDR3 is TGTGCCAGCAGCTCCATCGCCAACAGGGGTATTCAGTACTTC.

The CDR3 reads CASSTSGVETQYF. The CDR3 DNA reads TGTGCCAGCAGCACTAGCGGGGTAGAGACCCAGTACTTC. This rearrangement joins TRBV5-4 to TRBJ2-5, with 10 bases that match TRBD2. CDR1 and CDR2 from the germline V gene are SGHNT and YYREEE (reference sequence). V gave up 4 bases and J gave up 4 bases; unmatched junction bases: 1. This CDR3 has 13 residues.

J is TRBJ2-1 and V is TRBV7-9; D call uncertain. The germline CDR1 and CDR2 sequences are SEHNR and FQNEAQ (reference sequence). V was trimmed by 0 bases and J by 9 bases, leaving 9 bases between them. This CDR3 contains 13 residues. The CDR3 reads CASSLADRTEQFF. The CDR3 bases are TGTGCCAGCAGCTTAGCCGACCGGACTGAGCAGTTCTTC.

This CDR3 is CASSIPGSGLYGYTF. DNA of the CDR3: TGTGCCAGTAGTATACCCGGCAGTGGCCTCTATGGCTACACCTTC. The V gene is TRBV19, the J gene TRBJ1-2; D is undetermined. The CDR3 consists of 15 residues. Trimming stripped 2 bases from V and 4 bases from J, with 14 bases between. In germline, CDR1 is LNHDA, CDR2 SQIVND (reference sequence).

The CDR3 protein is CASSLTGTGGWETQYF. The CDR3 DNA reads as TGTGCCAGCAGCTTAACAGGGACAGGGGGTTGGGAGACCCAGTACTTC. This chain uses TRBV7-3 with TRBJ2-5; TRBD1 matches 11 bases. The CDR3 is 16 amino acids. Germline V gene lookup returns CDR1 SGHTA and CDR2 FQGTGA. V lost 0 bases, J lost 5 bases, and 5 bases stayed unmatched.

As DNA, the CDR3 is TGTGCCAGCAGCTTGAGACAGCCAGAGACCCAGTACTTC. It is translated as CASSLRQPETQYF. The chain is built from TRBV7-8 and TRBJ2-5; a weak D match, TRBD1 (5 bases). Germline CDR1 and CDR2: SGHVS and FQNEAQ. Trimming took 3 bases from V and 4 from J, leaving 9 bases between them. This CDR3 comprises 13 residues. The whole variable domain, filled in from reference TRBV7-8 and TRBJ2-5, reads GAGVSQSPRYKVAKRGQDVALRCDPISGHVSLFWYQQALGQGPEFLTYFQNEAQLDKSGLPSDRFFAERPEGSVSTLKIQRTQQEDSAVYLCASSLRQPETQYFGPGTRLLVL.

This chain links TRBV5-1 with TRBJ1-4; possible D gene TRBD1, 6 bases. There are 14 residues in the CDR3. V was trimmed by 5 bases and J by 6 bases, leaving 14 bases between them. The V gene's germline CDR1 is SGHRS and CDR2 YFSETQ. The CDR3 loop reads CASSIRGQDEKLFF. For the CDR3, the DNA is TGCGCCAGCAGTATCCGGGGGCAGGATGAAAAACTGTTTTTT.

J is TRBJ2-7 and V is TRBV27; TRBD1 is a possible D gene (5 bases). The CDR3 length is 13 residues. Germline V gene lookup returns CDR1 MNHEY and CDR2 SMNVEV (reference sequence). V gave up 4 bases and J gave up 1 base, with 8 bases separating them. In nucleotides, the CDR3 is TGTGCCAGCAGTTGGGGCGGTTCCTACGAGCAGTACTTC. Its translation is CASSWGGSYEQYF.

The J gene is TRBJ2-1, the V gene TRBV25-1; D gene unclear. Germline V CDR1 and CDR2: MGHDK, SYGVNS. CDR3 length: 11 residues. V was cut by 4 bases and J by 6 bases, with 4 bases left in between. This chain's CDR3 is CASSGTNEQFF. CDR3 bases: TGTGCCAGCAGTGGGACCAATGAGCAGTTCTTC.

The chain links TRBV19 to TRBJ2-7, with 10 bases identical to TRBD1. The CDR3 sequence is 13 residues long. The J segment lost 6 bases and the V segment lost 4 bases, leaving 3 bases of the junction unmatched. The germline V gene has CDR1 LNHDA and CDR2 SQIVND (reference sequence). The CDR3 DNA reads TGTGCCAGTAGTACAGGACAGGGGGTCGAGCAGTACTTC. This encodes CASSTGQGVEQYF.

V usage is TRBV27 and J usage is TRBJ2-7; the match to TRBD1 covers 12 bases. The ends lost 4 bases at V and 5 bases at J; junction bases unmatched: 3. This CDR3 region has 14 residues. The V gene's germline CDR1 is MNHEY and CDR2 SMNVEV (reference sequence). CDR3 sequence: CASSSRDRGHEQYF. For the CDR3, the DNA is TGTGCCAGCAGTTCACGGGACAGGGGGCACGAGCAGTACTTC.

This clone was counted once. CDR3 sequence reads: CASSPGQHNEQFF. The CDR3 DNA follows: TGTGCCAGCAGCCCGGGACAGCACAATGAGCAGTTCTTC. The gene calls are TRBV11-3 and TRBJ2-1; 7 bases are a match to TRBD1. CDR3 length: 13 residues. Germline CDR1 reads SGHNT; CDR2 reads YENEEA. The V segment lost 5 bases and the J segment 5 bases; nucleotides outside the gene matches: 3.

For the CDR3, the DNA is TGTGCCAGCAGTTCCTCGACAGGGAGGCAGCCCCAGCATTTT. Protein sequence: CASSSSTGRQPQHF. The genes are TRBV28 and TRBJ1-5; 7 positions match TRBD1. Unmatched junction bases numbered 7, after V lost 4 bases and J lost 7 bases. This CDR3 region has 14 residues. Germline V CDR1 and CDR2: MDHEN, SYDVKM.

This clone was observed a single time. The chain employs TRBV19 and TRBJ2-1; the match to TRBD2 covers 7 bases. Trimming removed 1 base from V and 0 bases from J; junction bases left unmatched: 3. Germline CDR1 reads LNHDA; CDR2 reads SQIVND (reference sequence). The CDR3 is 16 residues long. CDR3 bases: TGTGCCAGTAGTATAGTGGGGGGGAGCTCCTACAATGAGCAGTTCTTC. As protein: CASSIVGGSSYNEQFF.

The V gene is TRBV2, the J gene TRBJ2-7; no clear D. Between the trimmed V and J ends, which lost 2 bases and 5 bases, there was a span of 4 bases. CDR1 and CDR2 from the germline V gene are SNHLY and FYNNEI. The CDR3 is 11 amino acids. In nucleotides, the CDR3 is TGTGCCAGCAGTGAAAGCCACGAGCAGTACTTC. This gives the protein CASSESHEQYF.

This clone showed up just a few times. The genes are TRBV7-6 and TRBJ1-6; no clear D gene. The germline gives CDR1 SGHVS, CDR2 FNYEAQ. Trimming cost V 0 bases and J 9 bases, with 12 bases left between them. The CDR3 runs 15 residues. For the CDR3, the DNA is TGTGCCAGCAGCTTAGCCGCCCGGGGATCTTCACCCCTCCACTTT. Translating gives CASSLAARGSSPLHF. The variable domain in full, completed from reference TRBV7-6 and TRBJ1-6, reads GAGVSQSPRYKVTKRGQDVALRCDPISGHVSLYWYRQALGQGPEFLTYFNYEAQQDKSGLPNDRFSAERPEGSISTLTIQRTEQRDSAMYRCASSLAARGSSPLHFGNGTRLTVT.

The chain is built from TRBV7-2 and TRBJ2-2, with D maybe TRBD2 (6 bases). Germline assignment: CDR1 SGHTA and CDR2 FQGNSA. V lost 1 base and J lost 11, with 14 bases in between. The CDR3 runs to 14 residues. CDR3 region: CASSLEGLALELFF. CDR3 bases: TGTGCCAGCAGCTTAGAGGGTCTAGCGCTAGAGCTGTTTTTT.

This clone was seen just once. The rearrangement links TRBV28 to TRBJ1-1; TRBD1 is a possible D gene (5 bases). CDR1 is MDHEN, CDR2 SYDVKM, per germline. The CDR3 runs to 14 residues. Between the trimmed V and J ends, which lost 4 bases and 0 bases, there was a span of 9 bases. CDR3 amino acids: CASSSMTVNTEAFF. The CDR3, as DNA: TGTGCCAGCAGTTCCATGACAGTGAACACTGAAGCTTTCTTT. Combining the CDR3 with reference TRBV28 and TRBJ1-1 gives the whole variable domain DVKVTQSSRYLVKRTGEKVFLECVQDMDHENMFWYRQDPGLGLRLIYFSYDVKMKEKGDIPEGYSVSREKKERFSLILESASTNQTSMYLCASSSMTVNTEAFFGQGTRLTVV.

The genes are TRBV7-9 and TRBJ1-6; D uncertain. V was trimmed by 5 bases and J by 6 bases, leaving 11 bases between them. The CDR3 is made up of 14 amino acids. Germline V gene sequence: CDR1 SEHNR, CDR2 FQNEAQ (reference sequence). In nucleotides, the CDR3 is TGTGCCAGCAGCCATAGTCGTGGTAATTCACCCCTCCACTTT. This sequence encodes CASSHSRGNSPLHF.

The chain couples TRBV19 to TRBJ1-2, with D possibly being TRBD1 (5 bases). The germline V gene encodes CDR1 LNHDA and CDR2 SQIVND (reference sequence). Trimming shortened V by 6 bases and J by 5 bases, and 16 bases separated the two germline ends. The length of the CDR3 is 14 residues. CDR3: CASSTLGEGYGYTF. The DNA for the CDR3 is TGTGCCAGTAGCACCCTCGGGGAGGGGTATGGCTACACCTTC. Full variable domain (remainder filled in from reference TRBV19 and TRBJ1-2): DGGITQSPKYLFRKEGQNVTLSCEQNLNHDAMYWYRQDPGQGLRLIYYSQIVNDFQKGDIAEGYSVSREKKESFPLTVTSAQKNPTAFYLCASSTLGEGYGYTFGSGTRLTVV.

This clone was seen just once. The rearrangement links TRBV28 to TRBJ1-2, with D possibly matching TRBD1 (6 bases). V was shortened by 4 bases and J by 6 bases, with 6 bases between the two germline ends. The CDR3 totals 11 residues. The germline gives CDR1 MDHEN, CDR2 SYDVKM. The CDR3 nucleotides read TGTGCCAGCAGTTGGACAGATGGCTACACCTTC. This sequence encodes CASSWTDGYTF.

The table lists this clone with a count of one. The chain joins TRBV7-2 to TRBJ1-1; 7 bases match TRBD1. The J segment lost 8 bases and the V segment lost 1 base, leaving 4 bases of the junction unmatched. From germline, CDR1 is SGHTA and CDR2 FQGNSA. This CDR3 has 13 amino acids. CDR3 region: CASSLGGTEEAFF. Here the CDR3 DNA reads TGTGCCAGCAGCTTAGGGGGGACAGAAGAAGCTTTCTTT.

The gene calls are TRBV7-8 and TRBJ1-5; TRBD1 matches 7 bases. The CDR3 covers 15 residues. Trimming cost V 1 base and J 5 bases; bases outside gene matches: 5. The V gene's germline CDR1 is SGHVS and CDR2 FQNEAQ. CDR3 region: CASSLVPRGHQPQHF. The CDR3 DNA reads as TGTGCCAGCAGCTTAGTACCGAGGGGGCATCAGCCCCAGCATTTT.

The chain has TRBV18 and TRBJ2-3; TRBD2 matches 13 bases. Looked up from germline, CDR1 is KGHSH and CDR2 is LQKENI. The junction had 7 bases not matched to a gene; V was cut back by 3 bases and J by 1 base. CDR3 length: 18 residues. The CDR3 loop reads CASSPRTSGSTGTDTQYF. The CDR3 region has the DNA TGTGCCAGCTCACCGCGGACTAGCGGGAGTACGGGCACAGATACGCAGTATTTT.